One sample yielded the 21 T cell receptor beta chains listed below, sequenced in a study of T cell responses to AZD1222 COVID-19 vaccine. TCRdb's copy holds only in-frame clones and misses some; the assay was immunoSEQ multiplex PCR. The table lists some 190,000 clones, 85% to 95% of them singletons, with roughly 1.9% in the top ten. The source material was peripheral blood, sampled 28 days after the second AZD1222 dose. These TCRs come from an adult who received the AZD1222 COVID-19 vaccine.

V is TRBV18 and J is TRBJ1-2, with unresolved D. The germline V gene has CDR1 KGHSH and CDR2 LQKENI. CDR3 length: 12 residues. Trimming stripped 3 bases from V and 2 bases from J, with 4 bases between. CDR3 sequence (DNA): TGTGCCAGCTCACCCCCGAACTATGGCTACACCTTC. Amino acid sequence: CASSPPNYGYTF.

V usage is TRBV30 and J usage is TRBJ1-1; 8 bases fit TRBD1. V trimming: 0 bases; J trimming: 2 bases; junction bases outside the gene matches: 2. The CDR3 contains 14 residues. CDR1 and CDR2 (germline): GTSNPN, SVGIG (reference sequence). The CDR3 DNA reads as TGTGCCTGGAGTGTACAGGGGGGTAACACTGAAGCTTTCTTT. This translates into CAWSVQGGNTEAFF.

The rearrangement links TRBV9 to TRBJ2-2, with D maybe TRBD1 (6 bases). Germline V lookup: CDR1 SGDLS, CDR2 YYNGEE. Trimming removed 2 bases at V and 6 bases at J, with 17 bases between. CDR3 length: 16 amino acids. The CDR3 nucleotides read TGTGCCAGCAGCGTCGGCCGGAACAGGGTAGCCGGGGAGCTGTTTTTT. It translates to CASSVGRNRVAGELFF.

V usage is TRBV6-5 and J usage is TRBJ1-6; possible D gene TRBD1, 6 bases. In germline, CDR1 is MNHEY, CDR2 SVGAGI. V lost 3 bases, J lost 7 bases, and 16 bases lay in between. The CDR3 extends over 16 amino acids. CDR3 sequence: CASSYIGQGWNSPLHF. The CDR3 DNA reads TGTGCCAGCAGTTATATAGGGCAGGGGTGGAATTCACCCCTCCACTTT.

This chain joins TRBV19 and TRBJ2-2; TRBD2 matches 8 bases. The CDR3 runs 19 residues. Germline CDR1 is LNHDA and CDR2 is SQIVND (reference sequence). Trimming took 5 bases from V and 0 from J; bases not matched to a gene: 14. CDR3 nucleotides: TGTGCCAGTAGTCCCACCCTATACGTCGGGAGGGCGAACACCGGGGAGCTGTTTTTT. Translation: CASSPTLYVGRANTGELFF.

This clone was seen only once. This CDR3 reads CASSMLGGGTEAFF. The CDR3 DNA reads as TGTGCCAGTAGTATGTTGGGGGGCGGCACTGAAGCTTTCTTT. The chain uses TRBV19 and TRBJ1-1, with a weak D call TRBD1 (6 bases). The germline V gene encodes CDR1 LNHDA and CDR2 SQIVND (reference sequence). This CDR3 is 14 amino acids long. Trimming shortened V by 3 bases and J by 4 bases, and 12 bases separated the two germline ends.

This clone was seen just once. The rearrangement joins TRBV6-5 to TRBJ2-7; a possible D gene is TRBD1 (7 bases). Germline lookup yields CDR1 MNHEY and CDR2 SVGAGI. Trimming stripped 2 bases from V and 2 bases from J, with 16 bases between. The CDR3 loop spans 16 amino acids. CDR3 residues: CASSYANQGGAYEQYF. For the CDR3, the DNA is TGTGCCAGCAGTTACGCAAACCAGGGGGGAGCCTACGAGCAGTACTTC.

This clone was detected once. The rearrangement links TRBV2 to TRBJ1-2; TRBD1 might be the D (5 bases). The length of the CDR3 is 13 residues. V was trimmed by 4 bases and J by 6 bases, leaving 12 bases between them. Per germline, CDR1 SNHLY and CDR2 FYNNEI. CDR3 sequence reads: CASSGGTEDGYTF. CDR3 DNA sequence: TGTGCCAGCAGTGGGGGGACGGAGGATGGCTACACCTTC.

The CDR3 sequence is CASSLGVGSNQPQHF. The CDR3 DNA is TGTGCCAGCAGCTTAGGCGTAGGGAGCAATCAGCCCCAGCATTTT. The chain couples TRBV13 to TRBJ1-5, with D unclear. The CDR3 is made up of 15 amino acids. Germline V gene lookup returns CDR1 PRHDT and CDR2 FYEKMQ (reference sequence). V shed 0 bases and J shed 1 base, with 7 bases lying between them.

This clone was seen only once. The CDR3 bases are TGTGCCAGCAGTTACTCGATGGGAGGAAACACCATATATTTT. This translates into CASSYSMGGNTIYF. This chain connects TRBV6-5 to TRBJ1-3; D not certain. The CDR3 is 14 amino acids. Trimming took off 0 bases at V and 4 bases at J, with 7 bases between the two ends. Per the germline V gene, CDR1 is MNHEY and CDR2 is SVGAGI.

This sequence joins TRBV9 and TRBJ1-2, with 7 bases that match TRBD1. The CDR3 consists of 16 residues. V gave up 4 bases and J gave up 1 base; unmatched junction bases: 10. The germline gives CDR1 SGDLS, CDR2 YYNGEE. CDR3 nucleotides: TGTGCCAGCAGCACAGGGGTAAAATCTTTTAACTATGGCTACACCTTC. This gives the protein CASSTGVKSFNYGYTF.

The V call is TRBV5-1, the J call TRBJ1-1, with D maybe TRBD1 (5 bases). Trimming removed 8 bases from V and 2 bases from J, with 13 bases in between. Germline CDR1 and CDR2: SGHRS and YFSETQ. The CDR3 runs to 13 residues. The CDR3 loop is CASRDSFNTEAFF. DNA for the CDR3: TGCGCCAGTCGAGACAGTTTCAACACTGAAGCTTTCTTT.

The rearrangement joins TRBV4-1 to TRBJ2-7, with D perhaps TRBD2 (6 bases). Trimming cost V 4 bases and J 2 bases, with 12 bases left between them. This CDR3 region has 14 residues. Germline lookup yields CDR1 MGHRA and CDR2 YSYEKL. DNA of the CDR3: TGCGCCAGCAGCCCCCGGGGGATAACCTACGAGCAGTACTTC. Protein product: CASSPRGITYEQYF.

This rearrangement joins TRBV19 to TRBJ2-5, with TRBD1 matching 7 bases. This CDR3 spans 15 amino acids. The trim removed 1 base at V and 5 bases at J, leaving 7 bases unmatched. Germline V lookup: CDR1 LNHDA, CDR2 SQIVND (reference sequence). The CDR3 reads CASSIVETGYETQYF. Here the CDR3 DNA reads TGTGCCAGTAGTATAGTTGAGACAGGGTATGAGACCCAGTACTTC.

The chain uses TRBV28 and TRBJ1-2; D unresolved. V was clipped by 7 bases and J by 3 bases, with 6 bases between them. The length of the CDR3 is 11 residues. Germline lookup yields CDR1 MDHEN and CDR2 SYDVKM. The CDR3 nucleotides read TGTGCCAGCAACGGACACTATGGCTACACCTTC. It translates to CASNGHYGYTF.

The chain employs TRBV18 and TRBJ2-4; possible D gene TRBD2, 5 bases. V was trimmed by 3 bases and J by 0 bases, leaving 9 bases between them. CDR1 and CDR2 (germline): KGHSH, LQKENI. The CDR3 is 15 residues long. CDR3 bases: TGTGCCAGCTCACCCTCGGGGTTAGCCAAAAACATTCAGTACTTC. Protein product: CASSPSGLAKNIQYF.

The rearrangement links TRBV7-2 to TRBJ1-4; TRBD1 is a possible D gene (6 bases). The CDR3 length is 16 residues. V was clipped by 5 bases and J by 0 bases, with 13 bases between them. Germline V lookup: CDR1 SGHTA, CDR2 FQGNSA. CDR3 coding DNA: TGTGCCAGCAGCCCCCGGGGGGGCTCAACTAATGAAAAACTGTTTTTT. This codes for CASSPRGGSTNEKLFF.

V and J are TRBV11-2 and TRBJ2-7, with D tentatively TRBD1 (5 bases). V shed 0 bases and J shed 6 bases, with 9 bases lying between them. The CDR3 is 13 residues long. Germline loops: CDR1 SGHAT, CDR2 FQNNGV. CDR3 DNA sequence: TGTGCCAGCAGCTTAGAAGGGGCGAGCGAGCAGTACTTC. Amino acids: CASSLEGASEQYF.

This clone was seen once. The rearrangement uses TRBV27 and TRBJ1-3; TRBD1 is a possible D gene (5 bases). The CDR3 runs to 15 residues. Looked up from germline, CDR1 is MNHEY and CDR2 is SMNVEV (reference sequence). V was trimmed by 2 bases and J by 4 bases, leaving 12 bases between them. The CDR3 reads CASSLGRGSGNTIYF. The CDR3 nucleotides are TGTGCCAGCAGTTTAGGTAGGGGATCAGGAAACACCATATATTTT.

The chain recombines TRBV7-2 with TRBJ2-3; no definite D call. Germline CDR1 reads SGHTA; CDR2 reads FQGNSA. The length of the CDR3 is 16 residues. Trimming took 1 base from V and 2 from J, leaving 13 bases between them. In DNA, the CDR3 is TGTGCCAGCAGCTTAGTTGCGGTTCTCCCCACAGATACGCAGTATTTT. This translates into CASSLVAVLPTDTQYF.

The CDR3 sequence: CASSSATDRAQPQHF. The CDR3 DNA follows: TGTGCCAGCAGTTCCGCCACGGACAGGGCTCAGCCCCAGCATTTT. The chain couples TRBV6-2 or TRBV6-3 to TRBJ1-5; 8 bases line up with TRBD1. The CDR3 runs to 15 residues. V was pared by 4 bases and J by 6 bases, with 8 bases of the junction left unmatched. CDR1 and CDR2 (germline): MNHEY, SVGEGT.